This TCR beta chain was recovered during a study of blood T cell repertoires in COVID-19. Produced via immunoSEQ multiplex PCR; TCRdb's table is partial and in-frame only. The repertoire holds 250,000 or so clones, with 86% as singletons. The germline gives CDR1 MNHEY, CDR2 SVGEGT. The CDR3 has 15 residues. V lost 1 base to trimming and J lost 3 bases, with 13 bases between them. The V and J genes are TRBV6-2 or TRBV6-3 and TRBJ2-7; D is perhaps TRBD2 (5 bases). This TCR came from a woman younger than 30 who had recovered from COVID-19. The sequenced sample consisted of PBMCs or T cells enriched from blood (not recorded which). Written as DNA, the CDR3 is TGTGCCAGCAGTTACTGGGTGGTTGAGGGCTACGAGCAGTACTTC. Translating it yields CASSYWVVEGYEQYF.